These 11 T cell receptor beta chains were all obtained from the same sample, sequenced in a study of blood T cell repertoires in COVID-19. Produced via immunoSEQ multiplex PCR; TCRdb's table is partial and in-frame only. The sample consists of more than 150,000 clones, 87% of them appearing once. The sequenced sample was PBMCs or T cells enriched from blood (not recorded which). All receptors come from a woman between 50 and 59 years old who had recovered from COVID-19.

This clone was seen a few times. The gene calls are TRBV5-1 and TRBJ2-2, with TRBD2 matching over 11 bases. The CDR3 contains 16 residues. CDR1 and CDR2 (germline): SGHRS, YFSETQ. V shed 4 bases and J 4 bases; nucleotides not matched to a gene: 6. The CDR3 DNA reads as TGCGCCAGCAGCATAACACTAGCGGGAGCCACCGGGGAGCTGTTTTTT. Its translation is CASSITLAGATGELFF.

V gene TRBV10-1 combines with J gene TRBJ1-1; possibly TRBD1 for D (5 bases). The germline V and J ends were trimmed by 3 bases and 5 bases, with 13 bases remaining between them. Per the germline V gene, CDR1 is WNHNN and CDR2 is SYGVQD (reference sequence). The CDR3 is 14 amino acids. DNA of the CDR3: TGCGCCAGCAGTGACCAAGGGGCCGGAACTGAAGCTTTCTTT. This gives the protein CASSDQGAGTEAFF.

The chain carries TRBV5-1 and TRBJ2-7; 8 bases agree with TRBD2. The CDR3 loop spans 12 amino acids. The ends lost 2 bases at V and 6 bases at J; junction bases unmatched: 1. CDR1 and CDR2 (germline): SGHRS, YFSETQ. CDR3 nucleotide sequence: TGCGCCAGCAGCTTAGCGGGGGCCGAGCAGTACTTC. Translated, it gives CASSLAGAEQYF.

V and J are TRBV6-5 and TRBJ2-7, with 11 bases that match TRBD2. Germline V lookup: CDR1 MNHEY, CDR2 SVGAGI. CDR3 length: 14 amino acids. V was clipped by 6 bases and J by 3 bases; unmatched bases: 4. The CDR3 protein is CASRLLAGVYEQYF. For the CDR3, the DNA is TGTGCCAGCAGGTTACTAGCGGGAGTCTACGAGCAGTACTTC.

The chain joins TRBV2 to TRBJ2-6; no clear D gene. V lost 5 bases, J lost 0 bases, and 11 bases lay in between. Germline V gene data show CDR1 as SNHLY and CDR2 as FYNNEI. This CDR3 spans 16 amino acids. CDR3 coding DNA: TGTGCCAGCAGTCGCCGACTCACCTCTGGGGCCAACGTCCTGACTTTC. Translation gives CASSRRLTSGANVLTF.

This clone has just a few counts. This chain uses TRBV19 with TRBJ1-2; 7 bases are a match to TRBD1. The CDR3 extends over 12 amino acids. The germline CDR1 and CDR2 sequences are LNHDA and SQIVND (reference sequence). Germline trimming cut 3 bases from V and 7 bases from J; bases unmatched to any gene: 2. The CDR3 bases are TGTGCCAGTAGTATCGACAGGGTTGGCTACACCTTC. Its protein product is CASSIDRVGYTF.

This chain links TRBV7-2 with TRBJ1-2, with 9 positions matching TRBD1. Germline CDR1 SGHTA, CDR2 FQGNSA. The CDR3 extends over 15 amino acids. J lost 4 bases, V lost 1 base, and 4 bases had no gene match. Here the CDR3 reads CASSLVGQGSYGYTF. CDR3 DNA sequence: TGTGCCAGCAGCTTAGTGGGACAGGGCTCCTATGGCTACACCTTC.

The chain employs TRBV19 and TRBJ2-1, with 11 bases fitting TRBD2. Germline V gene data show CDR1 as LNHDA and CDR2 as SQIVND (reference sequence). The CDR3 sequence is 17 residues long. Trimming removed 5 bases from V and 5 bases from J; junction bases left unmatched: 11. CDR3 sequence: CASSSSGRSVWDNEQFF. CDR3 bases: TGTGCCAGTAGTTCTAGCGGGAGGTCCGTTTGGGACAATGAGCAGTTCTTC.

The rearrangement uses TRBV5-1 and TRBJ2-1; TRBD1 matches at 10 bases. CDR1 SGHRS and CDR2 YFSETQ come from the germline V gene. V lost 2 bases to trimming and J lost 9 bases; unmatched junction nucleotides: 5. The CDR3 covers 14 residues. This chain's CDR3 is CASSLRQGAGEQFF. The CDR3 bases are TGCGCCAGCAGCTTAAGACAGGGGGCGGGTGAGCAGTTCTTC.

This chain connects TRBV19 to TRBJ2-6, with D perhaps TRBD2 (5 bases). The CDR3 is made up of 18 amino acids. From germline, CDR1 is LNHDA and CDR2 SQIVND (reference sequence). V lost 5 bases to trimming and J lost 0 bases, with 17 bases between them. CDR3 protein: CASSREEVRSSGANVLTF. As DNA, the CDR3 is TGTGCCAGTAGTCGGGAAGAGGTTCGAAGCTCTGGGGCCAACGTCCTGACTTTC.

This clone was counted once. This chain joins TRBV28 and TRBJ2-3; 9 positions agree with TRBD1. The germline gives CDR1 MDHEN, CDR2 SYDVKM. V lost 3 bases to trimming and J lost 5 bases; unmatched junction nucleotides: 12. The CDR3 runs to 17 residues. The CDR3 reads CASSFQTGGGLGDTQYF. CDR3 coding DNA: TGTGCCAGCAGTTTCCAGACAGGGGGTGGACTAGGAGATACGCAGTATTTT.